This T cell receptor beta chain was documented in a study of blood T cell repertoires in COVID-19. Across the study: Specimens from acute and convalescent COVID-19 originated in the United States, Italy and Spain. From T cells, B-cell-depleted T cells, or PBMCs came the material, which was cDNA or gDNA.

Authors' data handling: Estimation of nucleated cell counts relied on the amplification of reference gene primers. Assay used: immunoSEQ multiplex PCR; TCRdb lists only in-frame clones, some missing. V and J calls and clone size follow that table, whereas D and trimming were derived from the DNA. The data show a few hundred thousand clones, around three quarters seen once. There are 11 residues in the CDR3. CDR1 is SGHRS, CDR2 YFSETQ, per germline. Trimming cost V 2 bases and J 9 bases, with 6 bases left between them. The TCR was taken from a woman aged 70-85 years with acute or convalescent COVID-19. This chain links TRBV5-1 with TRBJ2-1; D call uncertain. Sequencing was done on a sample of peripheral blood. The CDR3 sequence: CASSFAAEQFF. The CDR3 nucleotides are TGCGCCAGCAGCTTCGCGGCTGAGCAGTTCTTC.